What follows are 27 T cell receptor beta chains derived from one specimen sequenced in a study of shared clonotypes between healthy human individuals. Assay: immunoSEQ multiplex PCR; the TCRdb copy retains only in-frame clones and omits some. Here the sample spans 2,100,000 or so clones, 90% to 97% being singletons. Material for sequencing was naive CD4+ T cells sorted from blood. The sample's subset: CD45RA+ positively selected. These receptors were collected from a man aged 18 to 29 in good health.

CDR3 residues: CAWRGGGDIQYF. CDR3 in DNA: TGTGCCTGGAGAGGCGGGGGGGACATTCAGTACTTC. The gene calls are TRBV30 and TRBJ2-4, with TRBD2 matching 9 bases. Trimming cost V 3 bases and J 8 bases; bases outside gene matches: 2. The CDR3 has 12 residues. The V gene's germline CDR1 is GTSNPN and CDR2 SVGIG (reference sequence).

The count of this clone is one. CDR3 bases: TGCGCCAGCAGCCCCGGGGGTGGCCTCCCAGGGGAGACCCAGTACTTC. It encodes CASSPGGGLPGETQYF. The rearrangement uses TRBV5-1 and TRBJ2-5; D is possibly TRBD2 (6 bases). V lost 4 bases and J 5 bases, leaving 21 bases between the germline ends. CDR1 SGHRS and CDR2 YFSETQ come from the germline V gene. This CDR3 contains 16 residues.

Comment on this clone: Other nucleotide sequences in the sample specify the same CDR3. CDR3 nucleotide sequence: TGCAGCGGCGGGACTGGCTACAATGAGCAGTTCTTC. Residues: CSGGTGYNEQFF. This chain joins TRBV29-1 and TRBJ2-1; a weak D match, TRBD2 (6 bases). This CDR3 comprises 12 residues. V was pared by 7 bases and J by 3 bases, with 10 bases between. Germline lookup yields CDR1 SQVTM and CDR2 ANQGSEA.

This chain links TRBV4-1 with TRBJ2-4; tentatively, D is TRBD1 or TRBD2 (8 bases each). Looked up from germline, CDR1 is MGHRA and CDR2 is YSYEKL. V lost 1 base to trimming and J lost 15 bases, with 22 bases between them. The CDR3 consists of 15 residues. CDR3 DNA: TGCGCCAGCAGCCAAGTAGCGGGACAGGAGGTTAAAAGGTACTTC. As protein: CASSQVAGQEVKRYF.

Of note for this clone: Other DNA sequences of this sample code for an identical CDR3. V usage is TRBV5-1 and J usage is TRBJ1-3; D is perhaps TRBD1 (5 bases). Germline V gene data show CDR1 as SGHRS and CDR2 as YFSETQ. This CDR3 region has 15 residues. The germline V and J ends were trimmed by 0 bases and 1 base, with 8 bases remaining between them. The CDR3 protein is CASSLEGASGNTIYF. The CDR3 region has the DNA TGCGCCAGCAGCTTGGAAGGGGCGTCTGGAAACACCATATATTTT.

The V gene is TRBV6-1, the J gene TRBJ2-7, with a weak D call TRBD1 (5 bases). Germline CDR1 and CDR2: MNHNS and SASEGT. Trimming stripped 2 bases from V and 3 bases from J, with 14 bases between. The CDR3 runs 15 residues. The CDR3 is CASSERGKLNYEQYF. CDR3 sequence (DNA): TGTGCCAGCAGTGAAAGGGGAAAACTGAACTACGAGCAGTACTTC.

CDR3 in amino acids: CASSPRGGLYEQFF. The CDR3 DNA reads TGTGCCAGCAGCCCCCGGGGGGGCCTCTATGAGCAGTTCTTC. The V call is TRBV7-3, the J call TRBJ2-1; TRBD2 agrees at 8 bases. The germline V gene has CDR1 SGHTA and CDR2 FQGTGA. With 5 bases clipped from V and 8 bases from J, the junction kept 8 bases outside the gene matches. The CDR3 totals 14 residues.

About this clone itself: Germline is not matched at one junction end, which may reflect a read error. The V gene is TRBV6-1, the J gene TRBJ1-5, with a weak D call TRBD1 (5 bases). Germline CDR1 MNHNS, CDR2 SASEGT. This CDR3 spans 12 amino acids. CDR3: CASSEFGTLKDF. CDR3 bases: TGTGCCAGCAGTGAATTCGGGACTTTAAAGGATTTT.

V and J are TRBV5-1 and TRBJ2-6, with 8 bases that match TRBD1. Germline-derived CDR1 and CDR2 are SGHRS and YFSETQ. This CDR3 comprises 19 residues. The V and J ends lost 3 bases and 1 base, in that order; junction bases with no gene match: 12. The CDR3 is CASSWAAGQGGSGANVLTF. The CDR3 DNA reads TGCGCCAGCAGCTGGGCGGCCGGACAGGGAGGTTCTGGGGCCAACGTCCTGACTTTC.

The gene calls are TRBV7-2 and TRBJ2-5; D may correspond to TRBD1 or TRBD2 (5 bases each). With 1 base removed from V and 5 bases from J, the gap between germline ends came to 11 bases. This CDR3 spans 14 amino acids. The germline gives CDR1 SGHTA, CDR2 FQGNSA. CDR3 in DNA: TGTGCCAGCAGCTTAGATACGGGGCGGGAGACCCAGTACTTC. Translated: CASSLDTGRETQYF.

The chain uses TRBV5-1 and TRBJ2-3; 10 nucleotides line up with TRBD2. V trimming: 5 bases; J trimming: 4 bases; junction bases outside the gene matches: 7. This CDR3 spans 15 amino acids. Per the germline V gene, CDR1 is SGHRS and CDR2 is YFSETQ. DNA of the CDR3: TGCGCCAGCAGTCTAGCGGGAGAGAGCGCAGATACGCAGTATTTT. The encoded protein is CASSLAGESADTQYF.

The CDR3 sequence: CASSVARGRNTGELFF. The CDR3, as DNA: TGTGCCAGCAGTGTAGCCCGGGGGCGGAACACCGGGGAGCTGTTTTTT. The V gene is TRBV7-9, the J gene TRBJ2-2; D may match TRBD1 or TRBD2 (6 bases each). Germline loops: CDR1 SEHNR, CDR2 FQNEAQ (reference sequence). Trimming shortened V by 6 bases and J by 1 base, and 15 bases separated the two germline ends. The CDR3 runs 16 residues.

This chain links TRBV5-1 with TRBJ1-2; D is perhaps TRBD1 (6 bases). Germline values: CDR1 SGHRS, CDR2 YFSETQ. Trimming removed 3 bases from V and 6 bases from J, with 27 bases in between. CDR3 length: 18 amino acids. CDR3: CASSSWTDLNAEVHGYTF. In nucleotides, the CDR3 is TGCGCCAGCAGCTCCTGGACAGATCTTAATGCCGAGGTGCATGGCTACACCTTC.

This clone was seen only a few times. The genes are TRBV18 and TRBJ2-2, with 8 bases identical to TRBD1. CDR3 length equals 14 residues. V shed 4 bases and J 6 bases; nucleotides not matched to a gene: 4. Germline assignment: CDR1 KGHSH and CDR2 LQKENI. This chain's CDR3 is CASSQDRDPGELFF. As DNA, the CDR3 is TGTGCCAGCTCACAGGACAGGGACCCCGGGGAGCTGTTTTTT.

The V and J genes are TRBV30 and TRBJ2-4; no clear D. Germline CDR1 is GTSNPN and CDR2 is SVGIG (reference sequence). V dropped 0 bases and J dropped 2 bases, with 8 bases sitting between them. This CDR3 is built from 14 residues. CDR3 in DNA: TGTGCCTGGAGTGTAAATTCACCCAAAAACATTCAGTACTTC. Amino acid sequence: CAWSVNSPKNIQYF.

This rearrangement joins TRBV29-1 to TRBJ1-2; 10 nucleotides align to TRBD1. CDR3 length: 14 residues. The V and J ends lost 3 bases and 2 bases, in that order; junction bases with no gene match: 3. Germline V gene data show CDR1 as SQVTM and CDR2 as ANQGSEA. The CDR3 loop reads CSVETGQGNYGYTF. In nucleotides, the CDR3 is TGCAGCGTTGAGACGGGACAGGGGAACTATGGCTACACCTTC. The full variable domain, rest sourced from reference TRBV29-1 and TRBJ1-2, is SAVISQKPSRDICQRGTSLTIQCQVDSQVTMMFWYRQQPGQSLTLIATANQGSEATYESGFVIDKFPISRPNLTFSTLTVSNMSPEDSSIYLCSVETGQGNYGYTFGSGTRLTVV.

The rearrangement links TRBV10-2 to TRBJ1-5, with D possibly matching TRBD1 (5 bases). V lost 1 base, J lost 9 bases, and 10 bases lay in between. The CDR3 totals 13 residues. Germline assignment: CDR1 WSHSY and CDR2 SAAADI. The CDR3 nucleotides are TGCGCCAGCAGTGAGTTGCAGGGTCGGCCCCAGCATTTT. This codes for CASSELQGRPQHF.

The genes are TRBV5-1 and TRBJ2-1, with a weak D call TRBD1 (5 bases). Germline assignment: CDR1 SGHRS and CDR2 YFSETQ. V lost 1 base and J lost 8, with 16 bases in between. There are 15 residues in the CDR3. In nucleotides, the CDR3 is TGCGCCAGCAGCTTGAGACAGCGTGGTGGCGATGAGCAGTTCTTC. Protein: CASSLRQRGGDEQFF.

The V and J genes are TRBV5-5 and TRBJ2-2; D is unclear. This CDR3 region has 15 residues. Germline V gives CDR1 SGHKS, CDR2 YYEKEE (reference sequence). V was cut by 7 bases and J by 0 bases, with 13 bases left in between. This CDR3 is CASSVAGANTGELFF. The CDR3 DNA reads TGTGCCAGCTCAGTTGCTGGGGCGAACACCGGGGAGCTGTTTTTT.

V gene TRBV7-8 combines with J gene TRBJ2-7, with D hard to call. This CDR3 is 12 amino acids long. The V and J ends lost 4 bases and 3 bases respectively, with 7 bases between them. Germline V gene lookup returns CDR1 SGHVS and CDR2 FQNEAQ. CDR3 sequence reads: CASSSLNYEQYF. The CDR3 DNA sequence: TGTGCCAGCAGCTCATTGAACTACGAGCAGTACTTC.

The CDR3 protein is CASSLDVRFTGELFF. The CDR3 coding sequence is TGCGCCAGCAGCTTGGATGTCAGATTCACCGGGGAGCTGTTTTTT. This chain joins TRBV5-1 and TRBJ2-2, with D unresolved. The CDR3 spans 15 residues. Trimming took off 0 bases at V and 4 bases at J, with 10 bases between the two ends. Germline V gene sequence: CDR1 SGHRS, CDR2 YFSETQ.

The chain employs TRBV4-1 and TRBJ2-1, with 8 positions matching TRBD2. CDR3 length: 18 amino acids. V lost 1 base to trimming and J lost 1 base; unmatched junction nucleotides: 9. Germline values: CDR1 MGHRA, CDR2 YSYEKL. The CDR3 nucleotides read TGCGCCAGCAGCCAAGCCCAGACTAGCGACCCTTCCTACAATGAGCAGTTCTTC. Amino acids: CASSQAQTSDPSYNEQFF.

About this clone itself: This may arise from a read error, as a much more abundant clone is one base away. The CDR3 region is CASSLVLNTEAFF. The CDR3 DNA is TGTGCCAGCAGCTTAGTCCTGAACACTGAAGCTTTCTTT. This chain uses TRBV7-2 with TRBJ1-1; D is undetermined. This CDR3 is built from 13 residues. Germline lookup yields CDR1 SGHTA and CDR2 FQGNSA. The ends were cut back, 1 base at V and 0 bases at J, with 3 bases in the middle.

The chain couples TRBV5-4 to TRBJ2-1; either TRBD1 or TRBD2 may supply D (5 bases each). V lost 4 bases and J 0 bases, leaving 11 bases between the germline ends. Germline CDR1 and CDR2: SGHNT and YYREEE (reference sequence). The CDR3 sequence is 15 residues long. CDR3 region: CASSQGPNSYNEQFF. The CDR3, as DNA: TGTGCCAGCAGCCAGGGACCAAACTCCTACAATGAGCAGTTCTTC.

This clone was seen only once. The gene calls are TRBV6-1 and TRBJ2-7, with a possible D match to TRBD2 (6 bases). This CDR3 comprises 14 residues. Trimming removed 3 bases at V and 2 bases at J, with 11 bases between. CDR1 is MNHNS and CDR2 is SASEGT in the germline V gene. The CDR3 nucleotides read TGTGCCAGCAGTGACTTAGCGGACGCCTACGAGCAGTACTTC. Its protein product is CASSDLADAYEQYF.

V is TRBV7-9 and J is TRBJ1-1; TRBD1 matches 10 bases. Germline V gives CDR1 SEHNR, CDR2 FQNEAQ (reference sequence). V lost 7 bases and J lost 2; bases outside the gene matches: 10. This CDR3 has 16 amino acids. The CDR3 coding sequence is TGTGCCAGCAATACCGGACAGGGGGAAAGTAACACTGAAGCTTTCTTT. This encodes CASNTGQGESNTEAFF.

This clone was detected once. This rearrangement joins TRBV5-4 to TRBJ2-2; TRBD2 is a possible D gene (6 bases). The V gene lost 4 bases and the J gene lost 1 base, with 14 bases spanning the gap. The V gene's germline CDR1 is SGHNT and CDR2 YYREEE (reference sequence). CDR3 length: 16 amino acids. This chain's CDR3 is CASSGRGGKNTGELFF. CDR3 bases: TGTGCCAGCAGCGGTAGGGGCGGGAAGAACACCGGGGAGCTGTTTTTT.